This T cell receptor beta chain derives from a study of CD8 T cells in Susac syndrome (dated by TCRdb to between 2018 and 2021). At the level of the whole study: Among the sequenced Susac syndrome patients, five or six had clinically active disease and fewer than ten were in clinical remission. Whether CD8+ T cell activation and differentiation in Susac syndrome was antigen driven was tested using repertoire sequencing. Clonality of the CD8+ T cell repertoire was compared between around 13 healthy donors, approximately 14 Susac syndrome patients and some 15 multiple sclerosis patients. Susac syndrome patients were therapy-naive, on corticosteroids (some also receiving IVIg), or on IVIg alone at blood withdrawal. The study at large found these results: Approximately 15 Susac-specific public clones were identified in the total CD8+ repertoire, and four or five Susac-specific public clones were identified in the CD8+ TEMRA repertoire. Clonal expansion was seen in Susac syndrome CD8+ repertoires, peaking in CD8+ TEMRA cells and being greater in clinically active patients than in remitting ones. The TCR sequencing and HLA analysis was acknowledged to have included a relatively small number of individuals.

Concerning this clonotype: No antigen is known for it. No qualities accompany the bases; no much larger clone lies one base away.

RNA was extracted using the RNeasy kit, and about 0.45 to 1 microgram was reverse transcribed with random hexamers. The immunoSEQ multiplex PCR assay, covering 54 Vbeta and 13 Jbeta segments, was used to amplify TCR beta CDR3 regions. To correct PCR amplification bias, a synthetic template baseline was used for both primer optimization and computational correction. As for the authors' bioinformatics: Reads were annotated to V, D and J genes according to IMGT and were analyzed with immunoSEQ Analyzer, with only productive sequences retained. Clonality was calculated as one minus the Shannon entropy normalized by log2 of the number of productive unique sequences. Public and private clones were assessed among the 100 most prevalent clones of each patient and control. Susac-specific clones were defined as absent from healthy and MS cohorts, 800 to 1,200 published viral clones and other ImmuneACCESS disease sequences. TCRdb reran the public reads through fastp at Q25 and MiXCR, keeping productive beta chains. Here each entry gathers all rows of one CDR3 protein and keeps the most common genes and DNA. None of the V and J calls come from the authors' own analysis; TCRdb made them. The sample yields around 110,000 distinct CDR3 sequences; 85% to 95% were counted once. Around 0.27% of the sample is held by the ten biggest clonotypes.

The CDR3 goes from the cysteine to the phenylalanine over 16 residues. Only CDR3 DNA is held: 48 bases, read in frame from base 1. Per the germline V gene, SGDLS is the CDR1 and YYNGEE is the CDR2. V ends up 4 bases short and J 0 bases short, with an unmatched junction base count of 7. Peripheral blood CD8+ and CD4+ T cells from healthy donors, Susac syndrome patients and multiple sclerosis patients were profiled by high-throughput TCR beta sequencing. The Susac syndrome patients fulfilled recently defined diagnostic criteria for either definite or probable disease. Bulk CD8+ and CD4+ T cells were purified magnetically by negative isolation, whereas CD8+ TEMRA cells were enriched by FACS. Blood was drawn into EDTA tubes, processed within 24 hours, and PBMCs were isolated by density gradient centrifugation. PBMCs intended for TCR sequencing were frozen in liquid nitrogen and were later thawed in a 37 degrees C water bath. Purity of sorted or isolated CD4+, CD8+ and CD8+ TEMRA cells was at least 90%.

The receptor's source is a human donor with Susac syndrome. The sample consisted of CD8+ T cells from PBMCs. Recombination linked TRBV9 to TRBJ1-5, with 7 central nucleotides matching TRBD1. The CDR3 region: CASSQGGSYSNQPQHF. In nucleotide form, the sequence is TGTGCCAGCAGCCAGGGGGGGTCCTATAGCAATCAGCCCCAGCATTTT. The full variable domain, with segments outside the CDR3 supplied by the reference TRBV9 and TRBJ1-5 proteins, appears as DSGVTQTPKHLITATGQRVTLRCSPRSGDLSVYWYQQSLDQGLQFLIQYYNGEERAKGNILERFSAQQFPDLHSELNLSSLELGDSALYFCASSQGGSYSNQPQHFGDGTRLSIL.